One TCR beta chain is described in this entry. Its target is not known. This sample stems from a study of T cells in pancreatic ductal adenocarcinoma. Study results and limitations: Blood clonality (roughly 0.072) did not differ significantly from tumor (approximately 0.1). Compared with tumor, blood showed more total productive templates and 6.5 to 10-fold more clonotypes. The resected pancreatic cancer cohort was biased toward the minority with early-stage disease.

Method: immunoSEQ multiplex PCR; TCRdb's copy keeps in-frame clones and lacks some. This repertoire shows 31,000 or so clones, 85% to 95% found once; its top ten account for around 2.2%. Trimming stripped 3 bases from V and 0 bases from J, with 2 bases between. CDR3 length: 12 residues. Germline CDR1 reads KGHSH; CDR2 reads LQKENI. No neoadjuvant therapy was given to the selected pancreatic ductal adenocarcinoma patients before their surgery. Sequenced input: PBMCs. The chain employs TRBV18 and TRBJ2-5, with no clear D. The TCR originated in a human donor with pancreatic ductal adenocarcinoma. In DNA form, the CDR3 reads TGTGCCAGCTCACCGTACCAAGAGACCCAGTACTTC. Its translation: CASSPYQETQYF.